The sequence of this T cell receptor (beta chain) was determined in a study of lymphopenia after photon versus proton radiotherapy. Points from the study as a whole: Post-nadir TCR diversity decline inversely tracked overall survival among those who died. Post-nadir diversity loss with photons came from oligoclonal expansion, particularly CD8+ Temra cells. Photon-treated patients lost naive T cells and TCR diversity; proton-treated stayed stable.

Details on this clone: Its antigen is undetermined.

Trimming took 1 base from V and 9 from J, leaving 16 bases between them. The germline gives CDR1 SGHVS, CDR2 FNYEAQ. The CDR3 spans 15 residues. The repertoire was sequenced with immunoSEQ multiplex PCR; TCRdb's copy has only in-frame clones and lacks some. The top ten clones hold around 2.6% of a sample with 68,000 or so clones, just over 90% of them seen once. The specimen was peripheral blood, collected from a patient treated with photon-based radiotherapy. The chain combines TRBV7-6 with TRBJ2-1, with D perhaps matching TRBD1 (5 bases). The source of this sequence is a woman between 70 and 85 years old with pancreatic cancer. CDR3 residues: CASSLGQGLVLEQFF. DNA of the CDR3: TGTGCCAGCAGCTTAGGCCAGGGATTAGTCCTTGAGCAGTTCTTC.